Presented here are 3 T cell receptor beta chains from one specimen sequenced in a study of OX40 agonist ivuxolimab in advanced cancers. Using immunoSEQ multiplex PCR, the repertoire was profiled, and TCRdb retains in-frame clones only, with some absent. This table holds tens of thousands of clones, about 81% found once. The sample was CD4+ or CD8+ T cells sorted from blood, taken in a trial of the OX40 agonist ivuxolimab. The receptors here all came from an adult with an advanced solid tumor such as melanoma, head and neck, liver or kidney cancer.

The rearrangement joins TRBV10-2 to TRBJ1-1; weak D call: TRBD1 (5 bases). Trimming stripped 5 bases from V and 7 bases from J, with 20 bases between. CDR1 is WSHSY and CDR2 is SAAADI in the germline V gene. The CDR3 length is 15 residues. The CDR3 protein is CASSFRGRESVEAFF. For the CDR3, the DNA is TGCGCCAGCAGTTTCCGGGGGAGGGAATCGGTTGAAGCTTTCTTT.

The chain uses TRBV10-3 and TRBJ1-4, with 10 bases matching TRBD1. CDR1 and CDR2 (germline): ENHRY, SYGVKD. The length of the CDR3 is 14 residues. The trim removed 10 bases at V and 4 bases at J, leaving 6 bases unmatched. CDR3 nucleotides: TGTGCCACCGGACAGGGGGGGGATAATGAAAAACTGTTTTTT. Translating it yields CATGQGGDNEKLFF.

This rearrangement joins TRBV30 to TRBJ2-3, with D unclear. Germline CDR1 reads GTSNPN; CDR2 reads SVGIG (reference sequence). This CDR3 has 13 amino acids. Trimming shortened V by 4 bases and J by 0 bases, and 8 bases separated the two germline ends. The CDR3: CAWTPGSTDTQYF. In DNA form, the CDR3 reads TGTGCCTGGACCCCCGGCAGCACAGATACGCAGTATTTT.